This passage covers 26 T cell receptor beta chains from one sample sequenced in a study of cytomegalovirus exposure and HLA in healthy donors. The PCR had 60 Vbeta and 13 Jbeta primers. Profiling relied on immunoSEQ multiplex PCR, and the TCRdb table lists in-frame clones only, not all of them. The sample has about 60,000 clones; the top ten hold approximately 15%. Sequencing was carried out using PBMCs. The source is a boy between 10 and 17 years old in good health and CMV-seronegative.

This sequence joins TRBV11-2 and TRBJ2-7; TRBD2 aligns across 7 bases. Germline V gene lookup returns CDR1 SGHAT and CDR2 FQNNGV. V lost 4 bases to trimming and J lost 2 bases; unmatched junction nucleotides: 2. The CDR3 covers 13 residues. Here the CDR3 reads CASSSGLTYEQYF. In nucleotides, the CDR3 is TGTGCCAGCAGCTCGGGACTAACCTACGAGCAGTACTTC.

V usage is TRBV5-1 and J usage is TRBJ2-7; possibly TRBD2 for D (5 bases). Germline V lookup: CDR1 SGHRS, CDR2 YFSETQ. Trimming took 0 bases from V and 3 from J, leaving 19 bases between them. This CDR3 region has 17 residues. The CDR3 here is CASSLVEGPLPLYEQYF. CDR3 sequence (DNA): TGCGCCAGCAGCTTGGTTGAGGGTCCCCTCCCACTCTACGAGCAGTACTTC.

CDR3 sequence (DNA): TGTGCCATCAGTCCAGACAGGGCGAGCAATCAGCCCCAGCATTTT. It translates to CAISPDRASNQPQHF. V gene TRBV10-3 combines with J gene TRBJ1-5, with 7 bases identical to TRBD1. This CDR3 has 15 residues. Germline assignment: CDR1 ENHRY and CDR2 SYGVKD. With V trimmed by 5 bases and J by 1 base, 5 bases remained unmatched.

CDR3 sequence: CAWSGQGATGYTF. For the CDR3, the DNA is TGTGCCTGGTCGGGACAGGGGGCGACTGGCTACACCTTC. V gene TRBV30 combines with J gene TRBJ1-2; 12 positions agree with TRBD1. Trimming at V came to 5 bases and at J to 7 bases, leaving 5 bases not matched to a gene. Germline CDR1 and CDR2: GTSNPN and SVGIG (reference sequence). This CDR3 contains 13 residues.

This chain joins TRBV6-8 and TRBJ2-7, with 9 bases that match TRBD1. This CDR3 is built from 17 residues. Germline values: CDR1 MNHGY, CDR2 SAAAGT. The ends lost 3 bases at V and 4 bases at J; junction bases unmatched: 13. The CDR3 protein is CASSYPPITGGNYEQYF. The CDR3 DNA reads TGTGCCAGCAGTTATCCCCCTATAACAGGGGGCAATTACGAGCAGTACTTC.

The genes are TRBV7-6 and TRBJ2-7, with unresolved D. Deletions cut 3 bases from V and 3 bases from J, with 9 bases between. Germline CDR1 reads SGHVS; CDR2 reads FNYEAQ. The CDR3 runs 13 residues. The CDR3 here is CASSFRLNYEQYF. DNA for the CDR3: TGTGCCAGCAGCTTTAGATTGAACTACGAGCAGTACTTC.

The rearrangement links TRBV30 to TRBJ1-2, with D perhaps matching TRBD1 (5 bases). The CDR3 sequence is 14 residues long. Germline V gene sequence: CDR1 GTSNPN, CDR2 SVGIG (reference sequence). Between the trimmed V and J ends, which lost 4 bases and 4 bases, there was a span of 16 bases. Here the CDR3 DNA reads TGTGCCTGGAAAGGGTCCCTGGGGGGCTATGGCTACACCTTC. This sequence encodes CAWKGSLGGYGYTF.

The chain is built from TRBV6-1 and TRBJ1-3, with D tentatively TRBD1 (5 bases). The CDR3 has 15 amino acids. From germline, CDR1 is MNHNS and CDR2 SASEGT. V lost 0 bases to trimming and J lost 8 bases, with 14 bases between them. The CDR3: CASSEANLQEDTIYF. The CDR3 nucleotides read TGTGCCAGCAGTGAAGCGAACCTACAGGAAGACACCATATATTTT.

The chain joins TRBV30 to TRBJ1-4; D is perhaps TRBD1 (5 bases). CDR3 length equals 14 residues. CDR1 is GTSNPN, CDR2 SVGIG, per germline (reference sequence). Trimming pared 5 bases from V and 6 bases from J, leaving 16 bases between. Here the CDR3 DNA reads TGTGCCTGGGATAAGGGAGGGGATGATGAAAAACTGTTTTTT. Translation gives CAWDKGGDDEKLFF.

The chain joins TRBV4-3 to TRBJ1-1; no definite D call. Germline V lookup: CDR1 LGHNA, CDR2 YSLEER. V was trimmed by 1 base and J by 1 base, leaving 7 bases between them. The CDR3 totals 14 residues. Here the CDR3 DNA reads TGCGCCAGCAGCCAAGTGAGGGCGAACACTGAAGCTTTCTTT. As protein: CASSQVRANTEAFF.

The V gene is TRBV9, the J gene TRBJ1-1, with no clear D. Germline V gene sequence: CDR1 SGDLS, CDR2 YYNGEE. Trimming shortened V by 0 bases and J by 1 base, and 7 bases separated the two germline ends. The CDR3 length is 14 residues. The CDR3 protein is CASSVAQPNTEAFF. In nucleotides, the CDR3 is TGTGCCAGCAGCGTAGCACAGCCGAACACTGAAGCTTTCTTT.

The chain has TRBV4-3 and TRBJ2-2; 7 nucleotides match TRBD2. The V gene's germline CDR1 is LGHNA and CDR2 YSLEER. V was pared by 4 bases and J by 0 bases, with 2 bases of the junction left unmatched. This CDR3 contains 15 residues. The CDR3 bases are TGCGCCAGCAGCCTGGGGGGGGCGAACACCGGGGAGCTGTTTTTT. Translating gives CASSLGGANTGELFF.

This rearrangement joins TRBV19 to TRBJ2-1; 9 nucleotides match TRBD2. Trimming at V came to 3 bases and at J to 9 bases, leaving 9 bases not matched to a gene. There are 15 residues in the CDR3. Germline V gene data show CDR1 as LNHDA and CDR2 as SQIVND (reference sequence). The CDR3 sequence: CASSMSGGRAGEQFF. CDR3 sequence (DNA): TGTGCCAGTAGTATGTCCGGCGGGAGGGCCGGTGAGCAGTTCTTC.

The CDR3 bases are TGTGCCAGTACCAGATCGGGCACTGAAGCTTTCTTT. Encoded protein: CASTRSGTEAFF. V and J are TRBV19 and TRBJ1-1; D is ambiguous. In germline, CDR1 is LNHDA, CDR2 SQIVND (reference sequence). CDR3 length equals 12 residues. Trimming removed 7 bases at V and 4 bases at J, with 10 bases between. Filled out from reference TRBV19 and TRBJ1-1, the complete variable domain reads DGGITQSPKYLFRKEGQNVTLSCEQNLNHDAMYWYRQDPGQGLRLIYYSQIVNDFQKGDIAEGYSVSREKKESFPLTVTSAQKNPTAFYLCASTRSGTEAFFGQGTRLTVV.

The V call is TRBV6-1, the J call TRBJ1-1, with D perhaps matching TRBD1 (5 bases). V lost 7 bases to trimming and J lost 10 bases, with 13 bases between them. Germline values: CDR1 MNHNS, CDR2 SASEGT. CDR3 length: 11 amino acids. CDR3 sequence: CASKGAAGAFF. The DNA of the CDR3 is TGTGCCAGCAAAGGGGCCGCAGGAGCTTTCTTT.

The CDR3 loop is CATSTLPGDSYHEQYF. The CDR3 bases are TGTGCCACCAGCACCCTACCAGGGGACAGTTACCACGAGCAGTACTTC. This chain uses TRBV15 with TRBJ2-7; TRBD1 matches 7 bases. The CDR3 loop spans 16 amino acids. Germline V gene data show CDR1 as LNHNV and CDR2 as YYDKDF (reference sequence). The J segment lost 5 bases and the V segment lost 4 bases, leaving 14 bases of the junction unmatched.

The V and J genes are TRBV27 and TRBJ2-7, with a possible D match to TRBD2 (6 bases). The CDR3 contains 13 residues. Germline values: CDR1 MNHEY, CDR2 SMNVEV (reference sequence). Trimming stripped 5 bases from V and 8 bases from J, with 16 bases between. The CDR3 sequence: CASSQGRLGQQYF. DNA of the CDR3: TGTGCCAGCAGTCAAGGGAGGTTAGGGCAGCAGTACTTC.

The chain has TRBV28 and TRBJ1-2; D is unresolved. Germline lookup yields CDR1 MDHEN and CDR2 SYDVKM. The CDR3 covers 14 residues. Trimming shortened V by 7 bases and J by 4 bases, and 16 bases separated the two germline ends. The CDR3 spells CASMRPVPIYGYTF. The CDR3 coding sequence is TGTGCCAGCATGAGGCCAGTCCCCATCTATGGCTACACCTTC.

The gene calls are TRBV27 and TRBJ1-1, with no clear D. Germline V gives CDR1 MNHEY, CDR2 SMNVEV (reference sequence). Trimming cost V 2 bases and J 1 base, with 8 bases left between them. The CDR3 covers 14 residues. CDR3 sequence: CASSLDRRNTEAFF. For the CDR3, the DNA is TGTGCCAGCAGTTTAGATCGCAGGAACACTGAAGCTTTCTTT.

The chain recombines TRBV19 with TRBJ1-1; D perhaps matches TRBD1 (6 bases). Germline V CDR1 and CDR2: LNHDA, SQIVND (reference sequence). With 5 bases removed from V and 6 bases from J, the gap between germline ends came to 13 bases. The CDR3 is 13 residues long. CDR3 bases: TGTGCCAGTAGTGTTCTGGGGGCGGCTGAAGCTTTCTTT. Translated, it gives CASSVLGAAEAFF.

This chain connects TRBV2 to TRBJ1-1, with D maybe TRBD1 (6 bases). The CDR3 runs 11 residues. Trimming cost V 8 bases and J 4 bases, with 8 bases left between them. Germline V CDR1 and CDR2: SNHLY, FYNNEI. CDR3 nucleotides: TGTGCCAGCTTAGGGGGCACTGAAGCTTTCTTT. Amino acids: CASLGGTEAFF.

The chain recombines TRBV30 with TRBJ1-1, with D perhaps matching TRBD1 (5 bases). Germline CDR1 and CDR2: GTSNPN and SVGIG (reference sequence). CDR3 size: 12 residues. V was clipped by 5 bases and J by 1 base, with 8 bases between them. The CDR3 DNA reads TGTGCCTGGTTCGACAGGAACACTGAAGCTTTCTTT. This sequence encodes CAWFDRNTEAFF.

This chain uses TRBV27 with TRBJ2-1; no clear D gene. V shed 5 bases and J shed 9 bases, with 14 bases lying between them. Germline V lookup: CDR1 MNHEY, CDR2 SMNVEV (reference sequence). The CDR3 runs 13 residues. CDR3: CASSPPGRVEQFF. The CDR3 DNA sequence: TGTGCCAGCAGTCCCCCCGGTCGCGTTGAGCAGTTCTTC.

The chain joins TRBV10-3 to TRBJ2-7; 10 bases are shared with TRBD2. The J segment lost 7 bases and the V segment lost 6 bases, leaving 6 bases of the junction unmatched. Germline assignment: CDR1 ENHRY and CDR2 SYGVKD. This CDR3 spans 13 amino acids. In DNA form, the CDR3 reads TGTGCCATCAGATCTAGCGGGAGCGGTGAGCAGTACTTC. This encodes CAIRSSGSGEQYF.

The rearrangement joins TRBV18 to TRBJ1-2, with D unresolved. The length of the CDR3 is 13 residues. Trimming took 3 bases from V and 3 from J, leaving 8 bases between them. The germline CDR1 and CDR2 sequences are KGHSH and LQKENI. The CDR3 region is CASSPDGDYGYTF. In DNA, the CDR3 is TGTGCCAGCTCACCGGACGGGGACTATGGCTACACCTTC.

The chain couples TRBV11-2 to TRBJ1-6, with D maybe TRBD1 (5 bases). The ends were cut back, 4 bases at V and 10 bases at J, with 14 bases in the middle. The length of the CDR3 is 14 residues. CDR1 and CDR2 from the germline V gene are SGHAT and FQNNGV. In nucleotides, the CDR3 is TGTGCCAGCAGCTCCAGGGTAGTGTCCTCACCCCTCCACTTT. It yields the protein CASSSRVVSSPLHF.